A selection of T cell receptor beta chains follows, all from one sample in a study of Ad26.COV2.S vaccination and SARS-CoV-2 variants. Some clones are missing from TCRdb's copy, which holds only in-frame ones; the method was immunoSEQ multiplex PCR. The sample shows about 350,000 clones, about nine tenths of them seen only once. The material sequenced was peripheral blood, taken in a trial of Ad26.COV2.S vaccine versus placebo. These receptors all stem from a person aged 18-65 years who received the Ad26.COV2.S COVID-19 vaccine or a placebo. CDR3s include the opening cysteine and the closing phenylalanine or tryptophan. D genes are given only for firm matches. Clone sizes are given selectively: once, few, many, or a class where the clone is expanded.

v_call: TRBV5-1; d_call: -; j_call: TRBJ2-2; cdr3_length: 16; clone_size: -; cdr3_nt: TGCGCCAGCAGCTTGGGACAGGCCCCCGCGTCCGGGGAGCTGTTTTTT; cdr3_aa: CASSLGQAPASGELFF
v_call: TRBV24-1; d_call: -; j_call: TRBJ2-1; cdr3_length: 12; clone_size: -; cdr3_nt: TGTGCCACCGGGACCGCAAACAATGAGCAGTTCTTC; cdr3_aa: CATGTANNEQFF
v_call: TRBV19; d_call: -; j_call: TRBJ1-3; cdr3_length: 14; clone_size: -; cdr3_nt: TGTGCCAGTAGTCCGGGAAGCTCTGGAAACACCATATATTTT; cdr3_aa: CASSPGSSGNTIYF
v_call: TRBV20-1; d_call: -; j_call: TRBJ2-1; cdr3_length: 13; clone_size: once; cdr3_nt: TGCAGTGCTAGTCGGGCTCCGTGGAATGAGCAGTTCTTC; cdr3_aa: CSASRAPWNEQFF
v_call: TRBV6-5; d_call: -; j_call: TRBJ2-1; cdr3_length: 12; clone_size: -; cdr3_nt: TGTGCCAGCAGTTACGGGGGAAATGAGCAGTTCTTC; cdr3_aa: CASSYGGNEQFF
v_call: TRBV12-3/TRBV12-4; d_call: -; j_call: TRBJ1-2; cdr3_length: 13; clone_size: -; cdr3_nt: TGTGCCAGCAGTCCAGGGACGGTCAATGGCTACACCTTC; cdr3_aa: CASSPGTVNGYTF
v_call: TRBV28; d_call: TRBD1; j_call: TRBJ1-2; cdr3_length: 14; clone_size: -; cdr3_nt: TGTGCCAGCAGTTTCGAGACAGGGGGTTTGGGCTACACCTTC; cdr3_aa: CASSFETGGLGYTF
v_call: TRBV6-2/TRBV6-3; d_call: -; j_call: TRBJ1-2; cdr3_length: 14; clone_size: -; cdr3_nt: TGTGCCAGCAGTTACTCAACAGGGAACTATGGCTACACCTTC; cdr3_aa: CASSYSTGNYGYTF
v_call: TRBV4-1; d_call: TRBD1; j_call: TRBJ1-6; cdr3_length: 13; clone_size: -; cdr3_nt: TGCGCCAGCAGCCGGGACAGGAGTCCACCCCTCCACTTT; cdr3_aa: CASSRDRSPPLHF
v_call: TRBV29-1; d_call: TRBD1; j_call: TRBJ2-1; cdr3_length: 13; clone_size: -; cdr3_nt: TGCAGCGCGGGGGGACAGGGTGGAAATGAGCAGTTCTTC; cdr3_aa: CSAGGQGGNEQFF
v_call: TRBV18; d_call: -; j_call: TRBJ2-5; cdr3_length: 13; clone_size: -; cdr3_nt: TGTGCCAGCTCACCAATCCAGTTCTCGTCCCAGTACTTC; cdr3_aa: CASSPIQFSSQYF
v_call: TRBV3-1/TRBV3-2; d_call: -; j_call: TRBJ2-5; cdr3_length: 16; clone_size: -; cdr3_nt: TGTGCCAGCAGCCAAAATTCACCGGGGACTTGGGAGACCCAGTACTTC; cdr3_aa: CASSQNSPGTWETQYF
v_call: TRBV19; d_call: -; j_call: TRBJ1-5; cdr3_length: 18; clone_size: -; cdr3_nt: TGTGCCAGTACCCTAGGGATGCGGCAGAGATCTTTTTATCAGCCCCAGCATTTT; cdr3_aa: CASTLGMRQRSFYQPQHF
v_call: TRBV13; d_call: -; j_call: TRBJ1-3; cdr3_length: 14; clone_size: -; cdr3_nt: TGTGCCAGCAGCTTAGGGACGGTCGGCCGAACCATATATTTT; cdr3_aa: CASSLGTVGRTIYF
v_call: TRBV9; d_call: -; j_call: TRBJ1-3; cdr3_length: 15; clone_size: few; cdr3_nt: TGTGCCAGCACGTTAGATGTGGTCTCTGGAAACACCATATATTTT; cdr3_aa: CASTLDVVSGNTIYF
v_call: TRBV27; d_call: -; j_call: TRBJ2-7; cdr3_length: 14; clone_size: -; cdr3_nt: TGTGCCAGCAGTCCCCAAGGGGCAATGTACGAGCAGTACTTC; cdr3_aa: CASSPQGAMYEQYF
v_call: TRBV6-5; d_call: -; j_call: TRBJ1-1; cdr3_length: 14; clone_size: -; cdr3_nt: TGTGCCAGCAGTTACTCGGTGCCAAGCATTGAAGCTTTCTTT; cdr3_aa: CASSYSVPSIEAFF
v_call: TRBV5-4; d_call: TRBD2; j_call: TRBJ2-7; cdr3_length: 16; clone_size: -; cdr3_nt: TGTGCCAGCAGCGCGGGGGGACAAATAAAGGCCTACGAGCAGTACTTC; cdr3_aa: CASSAGGQIKAYEQYF
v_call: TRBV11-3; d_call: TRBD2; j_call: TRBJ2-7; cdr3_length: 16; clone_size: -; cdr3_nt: TGTGCCAGCAGCTTAGGCCTAGCGGGAGGGAAGGATGAGCAGTACTTC; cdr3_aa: CASSLGLAGGKDEQYF
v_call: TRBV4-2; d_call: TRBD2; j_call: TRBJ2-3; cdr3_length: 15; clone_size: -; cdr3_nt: TGTGCCAGCAGCCAAGTGAGCGGGGACACAGATACGCAGTATTTT; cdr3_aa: CASSQVSGDTDTQYF
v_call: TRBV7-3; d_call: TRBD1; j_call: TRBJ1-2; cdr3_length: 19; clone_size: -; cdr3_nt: TGTGCCAGCAGCGCCCCAGGATCGTGGACAGGGAGGGTTAACTATGGCTACACCTTC; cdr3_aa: CASSAPGSWTGRVNYGYTF
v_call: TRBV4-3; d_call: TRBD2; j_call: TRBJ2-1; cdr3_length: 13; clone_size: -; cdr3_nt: TGCGCCAGCAGGGATCGGGGGGAGCGTGAGCAGTTCTTC; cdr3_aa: CASRDRGEREQFF
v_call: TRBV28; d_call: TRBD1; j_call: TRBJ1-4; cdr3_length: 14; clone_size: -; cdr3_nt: TGTGCCAGCAGCCCGGGACAGCCTAATGAAAAACTGTTTTTT; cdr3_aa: CASSPGQPNEKLFF
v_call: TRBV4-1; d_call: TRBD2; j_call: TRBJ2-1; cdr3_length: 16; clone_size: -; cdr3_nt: TGCGCCAGCAGCCAAGGATATAGCGGGTGGTACAATGAGCAGTTCTTC; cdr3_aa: CASSQGYSGWYNEQFF
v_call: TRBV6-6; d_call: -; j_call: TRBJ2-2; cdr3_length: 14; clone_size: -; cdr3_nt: TGTGCCAGCAGCACAAACAGGGAAGGCGGGGAGCTGTTTTTT; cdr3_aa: CASSTNREGGELFF
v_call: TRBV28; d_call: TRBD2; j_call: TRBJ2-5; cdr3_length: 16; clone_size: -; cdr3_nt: TGTGCCAGCAGTTTAGCCGGACTACCCTCGGGGGGGACCCAGTACTTC; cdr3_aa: CASSLAGLPSGGTQYF
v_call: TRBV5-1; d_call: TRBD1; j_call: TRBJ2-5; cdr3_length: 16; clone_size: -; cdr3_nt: TGCGCCAGCAGCTTGGGGCCACAGGGGGCAGGGGAGACCCAGTACTTC; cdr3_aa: CASSLGPQGAGETQYF
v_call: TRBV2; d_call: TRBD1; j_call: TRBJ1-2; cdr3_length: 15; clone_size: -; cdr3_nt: TGTGCCAGCAGTGGGTCCCGGGACAGAAGAGGTGGCTACACCTTC; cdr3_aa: CASSGSRDRRGGYTF
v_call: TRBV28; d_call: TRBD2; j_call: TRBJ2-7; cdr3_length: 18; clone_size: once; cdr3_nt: TGTGCCAGCAGTTTAATACTGGGGGCTAGCGGGAATCCTTACGAGCAGTACTTC; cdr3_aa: CASSLILGASGNPYEQYF
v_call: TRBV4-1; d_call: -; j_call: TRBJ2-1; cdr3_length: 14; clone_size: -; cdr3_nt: TGCGCCAGCAGCCAAGATCGATCTAGCAATGAGCAGTTCTTC; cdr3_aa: CASSQDRSSNEQFF
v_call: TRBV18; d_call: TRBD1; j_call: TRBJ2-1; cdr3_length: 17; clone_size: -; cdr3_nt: TGTGCCAGCTCGACCAGGGGGTCTCACTCATCCTACAATGAGCAGTTCTTC; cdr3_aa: CASSTRGSHSSYNEQFF
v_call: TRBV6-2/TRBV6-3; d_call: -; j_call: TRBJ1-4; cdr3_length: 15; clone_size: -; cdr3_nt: TGTGCCAGCAGTTATTCCGGTCTATTATGGGAAGAACTGTTTTTT; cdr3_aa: CASSYSGLLWEELFF
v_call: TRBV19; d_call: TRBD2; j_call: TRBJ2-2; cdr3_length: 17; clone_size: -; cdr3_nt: TGTGCCAGTAGTGGCCCGGGGGGGTACGCGAACACCGGGGAGCTGTTTTTT; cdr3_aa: CASSGPGGYANTGELFF
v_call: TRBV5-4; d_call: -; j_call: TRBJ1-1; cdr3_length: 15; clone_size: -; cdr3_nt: TGTGCCAGCAGCCGGGCGGGGGGATCGAACACTGAAGCTTTCTTT; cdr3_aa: CASSRAGGSNTEAFF
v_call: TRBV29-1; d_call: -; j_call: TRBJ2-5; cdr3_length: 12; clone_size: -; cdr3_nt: TGCAGCGTTGAAGATCCAGGGCTGACCCAGTACTTC; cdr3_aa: CSVEDPGLTQYF
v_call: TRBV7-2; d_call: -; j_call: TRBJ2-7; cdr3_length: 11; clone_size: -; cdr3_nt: TGTGCCAGCAGCGCAGCCTACGAGCAGTACTTC; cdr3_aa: CASSAAYEQYF
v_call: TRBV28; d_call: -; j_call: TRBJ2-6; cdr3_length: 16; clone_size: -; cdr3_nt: TGTGCCAGCCGTCAGCTTACGCTCTCTGGGGCCAACGTCCTGACTTTC; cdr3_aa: CASRQLTLSGANVLTF
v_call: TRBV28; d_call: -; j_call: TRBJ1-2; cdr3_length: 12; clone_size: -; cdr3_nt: TGTGCCAGCACCCCCCAACTCTATGGCTACACCTTC; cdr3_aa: CASTPQLYGYTF
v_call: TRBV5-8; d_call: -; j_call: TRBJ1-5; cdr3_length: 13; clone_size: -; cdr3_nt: TGTGCCAGCAGCTTAGGACAGAATCAGCCCCAGCATTTT; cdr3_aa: CASSLGQNQPQHF
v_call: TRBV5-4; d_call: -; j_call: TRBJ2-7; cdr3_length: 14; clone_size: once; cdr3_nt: TGTGCCAGCAGCTTGGGAGGGCTTGGCTACGAGCAGTACTTC; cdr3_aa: CASSLGGLGYEQYF
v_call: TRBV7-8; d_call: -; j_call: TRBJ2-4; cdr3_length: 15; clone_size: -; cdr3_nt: TGTGCCAGCAGCCCCGCCGACGCCCTGACGAGCATTCAGTACTTC; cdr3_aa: CASSPADALTSIQYF
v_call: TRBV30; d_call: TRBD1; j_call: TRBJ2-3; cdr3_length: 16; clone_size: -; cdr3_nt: TGTGCCTGGAGTCCACCTGGACAGGGGATCGCAGATACGCAGTATTTT; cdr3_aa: CAWSPPGQGIADTQYF
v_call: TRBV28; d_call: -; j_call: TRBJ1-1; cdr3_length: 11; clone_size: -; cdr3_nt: TGTGCCAGCAGTTCCACAGGGAGAGCTTTCTTT; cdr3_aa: CASSSTGRAFF
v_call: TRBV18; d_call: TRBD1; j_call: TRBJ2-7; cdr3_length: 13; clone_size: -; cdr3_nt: TGTGCCAGCTCACCCACACTGGACAGGGAGCAGGACTTC; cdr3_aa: CASSPTLDREQDF
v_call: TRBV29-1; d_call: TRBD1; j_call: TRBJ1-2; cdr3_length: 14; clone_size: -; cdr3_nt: TGCAGCGCAGACCCGGGACAGGGACGGGGTGGCTACACCTTC; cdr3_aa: CSADPGQGRGGYTF
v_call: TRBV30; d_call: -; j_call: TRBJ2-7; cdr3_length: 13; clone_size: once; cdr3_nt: TGTGCCTGGAGTGTACGAGGGGGAGGGGCTCAGTACTTC; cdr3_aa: CAWSVRGGGAQYF
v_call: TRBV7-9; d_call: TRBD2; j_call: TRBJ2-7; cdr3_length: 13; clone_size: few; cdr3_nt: TGTGCCAGCAGCTTGTGGGACTACTACGAGCAGTACTTC; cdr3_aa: CASSLWDYYEQYF
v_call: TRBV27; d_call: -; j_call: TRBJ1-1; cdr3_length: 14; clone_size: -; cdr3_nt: TGTGCCAGCAGTTTATCATCTCTGGGGACTGAAGCTTTCTTT; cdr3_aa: CASSLSSLGTEAFF